Below, one T cell receptor beta chain is given with its context. Its antigen is not identified. Preparation of TCR beta libraries was done by quantitative 5'-RACE with molecular barcodes. TCRdb called the 5' RACE reads again in MiXCR, with one record for every CDR3 protein. The sample lists around 250,000 distinct CDR3 sequences; about 10% were seen once. This sample stems from a study of CD8 T cells in ankylosing spondylitis. Findings of the study overall: In ankylosing spondylitis patients, matched synovial fluid reportedly showed significant enrichment of disease-linked clones. A TCR beta motif of seven or eight highly homologous variants appeared characteristic of ankylosing spondylitis blood. Disease-linked clones bore a CD8+ phenotype and were relatively rare in peripheral blood.

The CDR3 is 16 residues long. Germline lookup yields CDR1 SGHDT and CDR2 YYEEEE. V shed 4 bases and J 9 bases; nucleotides not matched to a gene: 9. The chain joins TRBV5-6 to TRBJ2-1; TRBD2 matches at 14 bases. Sequenced material: blood, either unsorted or a sorted T cell fraction (not recorded which). The TCR sequence derives from a male donor with ankylosing spondylitis or in good health (not recorded which). The CDR3 nucleotides read TGTGCCAGCAGCAGGGTGACTAGCGGGGGGGTTGGTGAGCAGTTCTTC. Its translation: CASSRVTSGGVGEQFF.